This passage covers 14 T cell receptor beta chains from one sample sequenced in a study of T cell repertoires in cytomegalovirus infection. Their specific antigens are unknown. TCRdb ran MiXCR on the reads and lists one entry per CDR3 protein. The data show 100,000 to 120,000 distinct CDR3 sequences, with 30% seen just once and around two fifths held by the top ten. This sample comprised CD8+ T cells from cultured PBMCs, obtained from culture after CMV antigen stimulation. Every receptor here comes from a human donor in good health (CMV status not recorded). Some clones in this sample may be carry-over from other donors' samples.

There are many counts of this clonotype. V and J are TRBV6-1 and TRBJ2-2, with TRBD2 matching 9 bases. V gave up 5 bases and J gave up 3 bases; unmatched junction bases: 4. The CDR3 has 15 residues. Germline CDR1 MNHNS, CDR2 SASEGT. The CDR3 nucleotides read TGTGCCAGCAGTCATAGCGGGGGAGACACCGGGGAGCTGTTTTTT. It specifies CASSHSGGDTGELFF.

This clonotype was recorded at least ten times. V gene TRBV12-5 combines with J gene TRBJ2-7, with a weak D call TRBD2 (5 bases). Trimming took off 8 bases at V and 6 bases at J, with 14 bases between the two ends. Germline CDR1 reads LGHNT; CDR2 reads FRNRAP. This CDR3 spans 12 amino acids. The chain's CDR3 is CASQEGIGEQYF. Here the CDR3 DNA reads TGTGCTAGTCAAGAGGGAATAGGCGAGCAGTACTTC.

This clonotype was detected ten times or more. The chain employs TRBV15 and TRBJ2-7, with 7 bases fitting TRBD1. Germline-derived CDR1 and CDR2 are LNHNV and YYDKDF (reference sequence). Losses at the gene ends were 1 base for V and 4 bases for J; bases not matched to a gene: 4. CDR3 length: 14 residues. CDR3 in amino acids: CATSRGEGAYEQYF. CDR3 bases: TGTGCCACCAGCAGAGGCGAGGGGGCATACGAGCAGTACTTC.

This clonotype has at least ten counts. The V call is TRBV14, the J call TRBJ1-6; TRBD1 is a possible D gene (5 bases). V lost 4 bases, J lost 7 bases, and 14 bases lay in between. Germline V CDR1 and CDR2: SGHDN, FVKESK. The CDR3 spans 15 residues. Here the CDR3 DNA reads TGTGCCAGCAGCCCAGACAGTACCTCAAATTCACCCCTCCACTTT. It translates to CASSPDSTSNSPLHF. The variable domain in full, completed from reference TRBV14 and TRBJ1-6, reads EAGVTQFPSHSVIEKGQTVTLRCDPISGHDNLYWYRRVMGKEIKFLLHFVKESKQDESGMPNNRFLAERTGGTYSTLKVQPAELEDSGVYFCASSPDSTSNSPLHFGNGTRLTVT.

This clonotype was observed once. The J gene is TRBJ2-5, the V gene TRBV6-8; 12 bases are a match to TRBD2. The CDR3 consists of 15 residues. The junction had 3 bases not matched to a gene; V was cut back by 6 bases and J by 1 base. Germline values: CDR1 MNHGY, CDR2 SAAAGT. CDR3 region: CASSLAGGSQETQYF. CDR3 nucleotide sequence: TGTGCCAGCAGCCTAGCGGGGGGGTCCCAAGAGACCCAGTACTTC.

This clonotype appeared a few times. The chain is built from TRBV19 and TRBJ1-1; no reliable D call. Germline V gene data show CDR1 as LNHDA and CDR2 as SQIVND (reference sequence). The CDR3 sequence is 15 residues long. The ends were cut back, 1 base at V and 4 bases at J, with 13 bases in the middle. The CDR3 DNA is TGTGCCAGTAGTATAGGATGGCAAGCTGGCACTGAAGCTTTCTTT. Residues: CASSIGWQAGTEAFF.

There are a few counts of this clonotype. The chain couples TRBV4-1 to TRBJ1-1, with 7 bases aligning to TRBD1. The CDR3 is 15 amino acids. Germline V gene data show CDR1 as MGHRA and CDR2 as YSYEKL. Germline trimming cut 3 bases from V and 1 base from J; bases unmatched to any gene: 5. The CDR3 here is CASSQSGTANTEAFF. Written as DNA, the CDR3 is TGCGCCAGCAGCCAGTCCGGGACAGCGAACACTGAAGCTTTCTTT.

A note on this clonotype: A much more abundant neighbour one base away suggests this may be a read error. The chain uses TRBV6-2 or TRBV6-3 and TRBJ2-7; D possibly corresponds to TRBD1 (5 bases). CDR1 is MNHEY, CDR2 SVGEGT, per germline. Trimming took off 6 bases at V and 5 bases at J, with 17 bases between the two ends. There are 14 residues in the CDR3. CDR3 coding DNA: TGTGCCAGCAGCACCGGGTTATGGACAAACGAGCAGTACTTC. Amino acids: CASSTGLWTNEQYF.

The chain uses TRBV18 and TRBJ1-1, with 7 positions matching TRBD1. The CDR3 covers 14 residues. CDR1 and CDR2 from the germline V gene are KGHSH and LQKENI. The J segment lost 6 bases and the V segment lost 2 bases, leaving 6 bases of the junction unmatched. The CDR3 region is CASSPETRGAEAFF. The CDR3 nucleotides read TGTGCCAGCTCACCAGAGACCAGGGGGGCTGAAGCTTTCTTT.

The V gene is TRBV5-5, the J gene TRBJ2-1; 8 positions agree with TRBD1. The junction had 14 bases not matched to a gene; V was cut back by 1 base and J by 5 bases. This CDR3 has 18 amino acids. Germline V gene data show CDR1 as SGHKS and CDR2 as YYEKEE (reference sequence). The CDR3: CASSLLRTRTGYHNEQFF. The CDR3, as DNA: TGTGCCAGCAGCTTGCTCCGGACAAGGACAGGGTACCACAATGAGCAGTTCTTC.

This clonotype has more than one count but fewer than ten. V usage is TRBV19 and J usage is TRBJ1-1; D remains unclear. Trimming left V 5 bases short and J 11 bases short, with 12 bases between. CDR3 length: 11 amino acids. Germline-derived CDR1 and CDR2 are LNHDA and SQIVND (reference sequence). CDR3 bases: TGTGCCAGTAGTTCGGAGGTGGGCGCTTTCTTT. It encodes CASSSEVGAFF.

The V gene is TRBV5-1, the J gene TRBJ2-2; D tentatively fits TRBD1 or TRBD2 (5 bases each). The ends were cut back, 4 bases at V and 7 bases at J, with 26 bases in the middle. The CDR3 covers 18 residues. Germline CDR1 and CDR2: SGHRS and YFSETQ. The CDR3 loop is CASSLPLDRGARIGELFF. For the CDR3, the DNA is TGCGCCAGCAGCCTTCCCCTGGATCGGGGCGCACGGATCGGGGAGCTGTTTTTT.

The genes are TRBV3-1 and TRBJ2-2; no definite D call. V was shortened by 5 bases and J by 6 bases, with 22 bases between the two germline ends. CDR1 and CDR2 (germline): LGHDT, YNNKEL (reference sequence). This CDR3 has 17 residues. The CDR3 is CASSREPPLNGPGELFF. CDR3 DNA: TGTGCCAGCAGCAGAGAGCCACCTCTAAATGGTCCCGGGGAGCTGTTTTTT.

The rearrangement links TRBV20-1 to TRBJ2-5; D perhaps matches TRBD2 (6 bases). Germline V lookup: CDR1 DFQATT, CDR2 SNEGSKA (reference sequence). There are 15 residues in the CDR3. V was shortened by 3 bases and J by 5 bases, with 19 bases between the two germline ends. The CDR3 DNA reads as TGCAGTGCTAGCCTTGGAGGGGCGGGTGGGGAGACCCAGTACTTC. It codes for CSASLGGAGGETQYF.